Given below is one T cell receptor beta chain in context. Antigen specificity is unknown. Sample treatment: roughly 20 received Ad26.COV2.S at low or high dose, single or two shots; roughly 5 received placebo; per-sample allocation not given. Collection of samples fell on day 63 after the first vaccine or placebo injection. In Boston, the donor was an adult between 18-55 years of age. Clones were read by immunoSEQ multiplex PCR, and TCRdb kept only the in-frame ones, dropping some. The repertoire holds roughly 380,000 clones, with 87% as singletons. This CDR3 is built from 13 residues. Between the trimmed V and J ends, which lost 4 bases and 7 bases, there was a span of 11 bases. CDR1 and CDR2 (germline): LGHDT, YNNKEL (reference sequence). The sample originates from a study of Ad26.COV2.S vaccination and SARS-CoV-2 variants. Across the whole study: The trial was COV1001 and the donor's arm was Ad26.COV2.S. Study-level points and caveats: Possibly, TCR breadth and depth analyses underestimated total T cell responses. Participants given vaccine showed non-spike TCR breadth similar to that of placebo recipients.

The source is a person aged 18 to 59 who received the Ad26.COV2.S COVID-19 vaccine or a placebo. The sample in question was peripheral blood, obtained in a trial of Ad26.COV2.S vaccine versus placebo. V and J are TRBV3-1 (or the pseudogene TRBV3-2) and TRBJ1-5; the D is unclear. DNA of the CDR3: TGTGCCAGCAGCCCTCAGGCTGGGCAGCCCCAGCATTTT. Its translation: CASSPQAGQPQHF.